Below, 15 T cell receptor beta chains from the same sample are listed, as sequenced in a study of vaccination effects on CD4 cells after COVID-19 (dated by TCRdb to between 2021 and 2023). Receptors were amplified or captured by the immunoSEQ multiplex PCR assay. This is the immuneACCESS table as TCRdb keeps it, with only in-frame sequences that have V and J called. A part of the clones is gone; compared with another copy, unresolved V genes explain less than half, and the rest is unexplained. This sample is represented by about 66,000 clones; under 85% of them were singletons. The top ten constitute more than 0.9% of the sample. Which antigens these TCRs recognize remains unknown. To identify antigen-specific CD4+ T cell clonotypes by their expansion, the ViraFEST assay first stimulated PBMC with viral peptide pools and then applied TCR sequencing. After more than 9 days of culture, CD4+ T cells were isolated with the EasySep CD4+ T cell isolation kit. Each participant received two doses of an mRNA SARS-CoV-2 vaccine, either BNT162b2 or mRNA-1273.

This material consisted of CD4+ T cells from PBMCs cultured with HCoV-OC43 spike peptides, taken after COVID-19 vaccination. Per the publication, the cell subset or site label means: HCoV-OC43 spike overlapping peptide pool stimulation. These TCRs come from a human donor who received a COVID-19 vaccine.

The chain couples TRBV2 to TRBJ1-1; no clear D. This CDR3 has 13 amino acids. Between the trimmed V and J ends, which lost 5 bases and 1 base, there was a span of 8 bases. The germline CDR1 and CDR2 sequences are SNHLY and FYNNEI. CDR3 protein: CASSFSRNTEAFF. DNA for the CDR3: TGTGCCAGCAGTTTCTCGAGGAACACTGAAGCTTTCTTT. Complete variable domain (other parts from reference TRBV2 and TRBJ1-1): EPEVTQTPSHQVTQMGQEVILRCVPISNHLYFYWYRQILGQKVEFLVSFYNNEISEKSEIFDDQFSVERPDGSNFTLKIRSTKLEDSAMYFCASSFSRNTEAFFGQGTRLTVV.

This chain links TRBV5-8 with TRBJ1-1; D unresolved. The V end lost 7 bases, the J end lost 4 bases, and 14 bases lay between the germline ends. The CDR3 has 13 residues. Germline CDR1 and CDR2: SGHTS and YDEGEE. CDR3 coding DNA: TGTGCCAGCCCCAGTGGGGAGGGCACTGAAGCTTTCTTT. Translating gives CASPSGEGTEAFF.

This clone appeared a few times. The rearrangement joins TRBV5-6 to TRBJ1-2; 8 bases line up with TRBD1. The germline CDR1 and CDR2 sequences are SGHDT and YYEEEE. After removal of 0 bases from V and 7 bases from J, the junction contained 5 bases not matched to a gene. The length of the CDR3 is 14 residues. CDR3 amino acids: CASSLGTGLRGYTF. In DNA, the CDR3 is TGTGCCAGCAGCTTGGGGACAGGGCTCCGTGGCTACACCTTC.

The genes are TRBV7-2 and TRBJ1-2; D not resolved. Per germline, CDR1 SGHTA and CDR2 FQGNSA. Trimming shortened V by 5 bases and J by 3 bases, and 10 bases separated the two germline ends. This CDR3 region has 13 residues. CDR3 region: CASSPNGDYGYTF. CDR3 DNA sequence: TGTGCCAGCAGCCCAAATGGGGACTATGGCTACACCTTC.

The chain joins TRBV24-1 to TRBJ2-5; 8 nucleotides line up with TRBD2. The CDR3 sequence is 15 residues long. J gave up 4 bases and V 9 bases, and 12 bases lay outside the gene matches. Germline V gene lookup returns CDR1 KGHDR and CDR2 SFDVKD. The CDR3 bases are TGTGCCACCGCCCGGGGGGGGGATTCGTTAGAGACCCAGTACTTC. Its translation is CATARGGDSLETQYF.

The rearrangement links TRBV15 to TRBJ2-5; D is uncertain. V gave up 1 base and J gave up 3 bases, with 12 bases separating them. Looked up from germline, CDR1 is LNHNV and CDR2 is YYDKDF (reference sequence). The CDR3 runs 15 residues. CDR3 nucleotides: TGTGCCACCAGCAGAGGACGTGGGGATGAAGAGACCCAGTACTTC. As protein: CATSRGRGDEETQYF.

This clone was observed once. The V and J genes are TRBV2 and TRBJ1-1; D perhaps matches TRBD1 (5 bases). V dropped 2 bases and J dropped 10 bases, with 14 bases sitting between them. The CDR3 is 13 residues long. CDR1 is SNHLY, CDR2 FYNNEI, per germline. CDR3 bases: TGTGCCAGCAGTGAAAGAGGGGTCGGCGGAGCTTTCTTT. Amino acids: CASSERGVGGAFF. Supplemented by reference TRBV2 and TRBJ1-1, the full variable domain reads EPEVTQTPSHQVTQMGQEVILRCVPISNHLYFYWYRQILGQKVEFLVSFYNNEISEKSEIFDDQFSVERPDGSNFTLKIRSTKLEDSAMYFCASSERGVGGAFFGQGTRLTVV.

The rearrangement joins TRBV7-3 to TRBJ2-3; 8 bases are a match to TRBD2. Germline V gives CDR1 SGHTA, CDR2 FQGTGA. With 2 bases clipped from V and 6 bases from J, the junction kept 7 bases outside the gene matches. The CDR3 length is 15 residues. The CDR3 loop is CASSLAAGGGDTQYF. The DNA for the CDR3 is TGTGCCAGCAGCTTAGCGGCGGGGGGCGGGGATACGCAGTATTTT.

V is TRBV10-2 and J is TRBJ2-1; 13 bases line up with TRBD2. The ends lost 6 bases at V and 0 bases at J; junction bases unmatched: 5. Germline V gene sequence: CDR1 WSHSY, CDR2 SAAADI. The CDR3 totals 17 residues. The CDR3 sequence is CASSLGLAGVSYNEQFF. As DNA, the CDR3 is TGCGCCAGCAGCCTAGGACTAGCGGGGGTCTCCTACAATGAGCAGTTCTTC.

The rearrangement uses TRBV5-1 and TRBJ1-1; perhaps TRBD1 as D (6 bases). Germline loops: CDR1 SGHRS, CDR2 YFSETQ. The CDR3 covers 12 residues. V lost 1 base and J 8 bases, leaving 9 bases between the germline ends. The CDR3 loop reads CASSLWQGEAFF. The CDR3, as DNA: TGCGCCAGCAGCTTGTGGCAGGGGGAAGCTTTCTTT.

Here the CDR3 reads CATWASNTEAFF. The CDR3 nucleotides are TGTGCCACCTGGGCCTCGAACACTGAAGCTTTCTTT. The chain couples TRBV24-1 to TRBJ1-1; unclear D gene. Trimming shortened V by 9 bases and J by 1 base, and 8 bases separated the two germline ends. Germline lookup yields CDR1 KGHDR and CDR2 SFDVKD. The CDR3 extends over 12 amino acids.

J is TRBJ2-3 and V is TRBV7-3; D not resolved. V lost 1 base to trimming and J lost 5 bases, with 13 bases between them. Germline V gene lookup returns CDR1 SGHTA and CDR2 FQGTGA. The CDR3 is 15 residues long. The CDR3 DNA reads as TGTGCCAGCAGCTTAAATGTCGGTGGGTTAGATACGCAGTATTTT. Its protein product is CASSLNVGGLDTQYF. Complete variable domain (other parts from reference TRBV7-3 and TRBJ2-3): GAGVSQTPSNKVTEKGKYVELRCDPISGHTALYWYRQSLGQGPEFLIYFQGTGAADDSGLPNDRFFAVRPEGSVSTLKIQRTERGDSAVYLCASSLNVGGLDTQYFGPGTRLTVL.

The chain links TRBV2 to TRBJ2-1; a weak D match, TRBD1 (5 bases). The CDR3 extends over 15 amino acids. V dropped 3 bases and J dropped 7 bases, with 16 bases sitting between them. Germline V gene lookup returns CDR1 SNHLY and CDR2 FYNNEI. The CDR3 loop reads CASSDLRVSGNEQFF. The CDR3 coding sequence is TGTGCCAGCAGTGACCTACGGGTGTCAGGGAATGAGCAGTTCTTC.

The chain recombines TRBV9 with TRBJ2-3; tentatively, D is TRBD2 (5 bases). The CDR3 is 13 residues long. The V end was cut by 2 bases, the J end by 10 bases, with 14 bases between. CDR1 is SGDLS, CDR2 YYNGEE, per germline. Written as DNA, the CDR3 is TGTGCCAGCAGCGTTCAGTCCCGGGATCCGCAGTATTTT. Amino acids: CASSVQSRDPQYF.

CDR3 bases: TGTGCCAGTAGTATAACAGGGGCCGGGGAGCTGTTTTTT. It specifies CASSITGAGELFF. V gene TRBV19 combines with J gene TRBJ2-2; the match to TRBD1 covers 7 bases. The CDR3 is 13 amino acids. In germline, CDR1 is LNHDA, CDR2 SQIVND (reference sequence). The J segment lost 6 bases and the V segment lost 2 bases, leaving 0 bases of the junction unmatched. The full variable domain, its missing parts supplied by reference TRBV19 and TRBJ2-2, is DGGITQSPKYLFRKEGQNVTLSCEQNLNHDAMYWYRQDPGQGLRLIYYSQIVNDFQKGDIAEGYSVSREKKESFPLTVTSAQKNPTAFYLCASSITGAGELFFGEGSRLTVL.